The sequence of this TCR beta chain was determined in a study of CXCR3-negative and CXCR3-positive naive CD8 T cells. Those CD8+ T cells considered naive were CD45RO-CCR7+CD27+CD95-. The method, 5' RACE with UMI labels, was used to prepare the TRB cDNA libraries. TCRdb re-called the 5' RACE reads and gives one entry per CDR3 protein, without DNA. The sample data list tens of thousands of distinct CDR3 sequences. The CDR3 length is 14 residues. The V gene's germline CDR1 is MDHEN and CDR2 SYDVKM. The specimen was naive CXCR3- CD8+ T cells from blood. Subset in this sample: CD45RO-CCR7+CD27+CD95- naive CD8+ T cells lacking CXCR3 (TNR3-). This chain connects TRBV28 to TRBJ1-2. The TCR originated in a human donor in good health. Some clones in this sample may be carry-over from other donors' samples. CDR3 in amino acids: CASSFPSWTGGYTF.